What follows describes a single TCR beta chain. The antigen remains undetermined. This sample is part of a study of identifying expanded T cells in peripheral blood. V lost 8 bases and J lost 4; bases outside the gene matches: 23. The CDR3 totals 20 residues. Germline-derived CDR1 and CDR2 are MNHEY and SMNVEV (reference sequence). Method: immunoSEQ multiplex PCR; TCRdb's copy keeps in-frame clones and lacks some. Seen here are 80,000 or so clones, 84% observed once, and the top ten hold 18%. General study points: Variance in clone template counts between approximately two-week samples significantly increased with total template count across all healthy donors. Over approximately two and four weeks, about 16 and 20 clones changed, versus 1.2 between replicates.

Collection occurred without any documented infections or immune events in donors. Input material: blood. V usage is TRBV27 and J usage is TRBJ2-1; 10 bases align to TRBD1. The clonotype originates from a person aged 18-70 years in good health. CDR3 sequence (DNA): TGTGCCAGCGAATTCCAGGACAGGGGGGGTGTAGCGGAGGTATACAATGAGCAGTTCTTC. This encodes CASEFQDRGGVAEVYNEQFF.